This T cell receptor (beta chain) derives from a study of cytomegalovirus exposure and HLA in healthy donors. The CDR3 is made up of 14 amino acids. Germline loops: CDR1 MNHEY, CDR2 SMNVEV (reference sequence). Trimming shortened V by 0 bases and J by 6 bases, and 11 bases separated the two germline ends. In this sample, this clone turned up a few times. What it binds is unknown. Primers included in the PCR were 60 Vbeta and 13 Jbeta primers. Clones were sequenced by immunoSEQ multiplex PCR, and TCRdb holds only the in-frame ones, with some missing. The sample carries around 130,000 clones, around three quarters recorded once. Broader study findings: The authors later linked a missense DCLRE1C variant to TCR beta V- and J-gene trimming. Excluded were some V segments that proved indistinguishable, including TRBV6-2 and TRBV6-3. Links to common viral pathogens appeared, in a later analysis, for several of the most significant clusters. Prior analysis indicated that the majority of TCR beta V segments exhibited productivity approximately 90% or approximately 30% of the time.

This receptor was identified in a woman in her fifties or sixties in good health and CMV-seronegative. The chain carries TRBV27 and TRBJ2-5; D not resolved. The sequenced sample consisted of PBMCs. CDR3 DNA: TGTGCCAGCAGTTTATCGATCGGGTCGAAGACCCAGTACTTC. Protein product: CASSLSIGSKTQYF.